One T cell receptor (beta chain) is described in this entry. V was cut by 8 bases and J by 4 bases, with 21 bases left in between. The germline CDR1 and CDR2 sequences are SGDLS and YYNGEE. The CDR3 is 15 amino acids. These data belong to a study of blood T cell repertoires in COVID-19. Study as a whole: Spain, Italy and the United States supplied samples that represented acute and convalescent COVID-19.

The authors' processing: Quantification of nucleated cells was approximated via reference gene primer amplification. The protocol was immunoSEQ multiplex PCR, while the TCRdb copy is restricted to in-frame clones and leaves out a portion. V and J calls and clone size are as listed in that table; D and trimming were resolved from the DNA. The data hold about 150,000 clones, with roughly 80% observed a single time. The sample consisted of peripheral blood. The chain couples TRBV9 to TRBJ1-2; D possibly corresponds to TRBD1 (5 bases). The TCR sequence derives from an older man with acute or convalescent COVID-19. CDR3 residues: CARVGPHGSAYGYTF. CDR3 in DNA: TGTGCCAGGGTGGGGCCCCATGGCAGCGCCTATGGCTACACCTTC.